The 15 T cell receptor beta chains below were found in one sample sequenced in a study of regulatory T cells in long-lasting Graves disease. The sample's time point: newly diagnosed GD, antithyroid drugs for less than 3 months. Following extraction of RNA from PBMCs, that RNA was used to make the TCR library. CDR3 regions were amplified by Arm-PCR using iRepertoire HTBI primers to build TCR beta libraries. TCRdb called the multiplex PCR reads again in MiXCR, with one record for every CDR3 protein. Here the sample spans roughly 500,000 distinct CDR3 sequences, 11% to 15% being singletons. These records were also assigned to another study, of T cells in Graves' hyperthyroidism and ophthalmopathy.

The sample here was peripheral blood mononuclear cells (PBMCs), taken at new diagnosis, from a patient treated with antithyroid drugs. The receptors derive from a woman aged 45 to 65 with Graves disease.

This clonotype came up once. The conserved phenylalanine or tryptophan is not found at the CDR3 terminus, so this likely reflects a read error. The DNA is omitted, as the CDR3 cannot be located on it reliably, and the CDR3 follows TCRdb's listing. The chain combines TRBV11-2 with TRBJ2-7; the table's D call, TRBD1, has no DNA check behind it. The CDR3 length is 16 residues, termini included. The germline gives CDR1 SGHAT, CDR2 FQNNGV. CDR3 residues: CASTSAPASRVNEQYL.

This clonotype came up many times. This chain joins TRBV18 and TRBJ1-1, with D possibly matching TRBD1 (6 bases). Trimming removed 1 base from V and 5 bases from J, with 14 bases in between. Germline CDR1 KGHSH, CDR2 LQKENI. CDR3 length: 15 residues. DNA of the CDR3: TGTGCCAGCTCACCACAACGACAGGCCCCTACTGAAGCTTTCTTT. Amino acid sequence: CASSPQRQAPTEAFF.

There are many counts of this clonotype. J is TRBJ2-1 and V is TRBV28, with 8 positions matching TRBD1. The CDR3 loop spans 15 amino acids. Trimming removed 10 bases from V and 1 base from J; junction bases left unmatched: 9. The germline gives CDR1 MDHEN, CDR2 SYDVKM. CDR3 sequence (DNA): TGTGCCACCCTGTCTACAGGGGGATCCTACAATGAGCAGTTCTTC. Translation gives CATLSTGGSYNEQFF.

This rearrangement joins TRBV24-1 to TRBJ1-4, with D possibly being TRBD1 (5 bases). Trimming took off 5 bases at V and 5 bases at J, with 11 bases between the two ends. CDR1 and CDR2 from the germline V gene are KGHDR and SFDVKD. The CDR3 has 14 residues. The CDR3 reads CATSVGAKNEKLFF. As DNA, the CDR3 is TGTGCCACCAGTGTAGGGGCTAAGAATGAAAAACTGTTTTTT.

The rearrangement uses TRBV6-2 or TRBV6-3 and TRBJ2-4; no firm D call. Trimming pared 4 bases from V and 8 bases from J, leaving 15 bases between. The CDR3 extends over 14 amino acids. CDR1 and CDR2 (germline): MNHEY, SVGEGT. CDR3 loop: CASSFDRVGDIQYF. In DNA form, the CDR3 reads TGTGCCAGCAGTTTCGACCGTGTTGGGGACATTCAGTACTTC.

V gene TRBV24-1 combines with J gene TRBJ2-3; the match to TRBD2 covers 11 bases. From germline, CDR1 is KGHDR and CDR2 SFDVKD. The CDR3 has 16 residues. V trimming: 4 bases; J trimming: 4 bases; junction bases outside the gene matches: 6. CDR3 bases: TGTGCCACCAGTGACGCACTAGCGGGAGAAGCAGATACGCAGTATTTT. Translated, it gives CATSDALAGEADTQYF.

For this clonotype: At one end, the junction sequence differs from germline, possibly due to a read error. The chain recombines TRBV7-3 with TRBJ1-4; maybe TRBD1 (6 bases). Germline CDR1 and CDR2: SGHTA and FQGTGA. This CDR3 spans 16 amino acids. CDR3 DNA: TGTGCCAGCAGCTCACAGGGTACCATAAGGGGTGAAAGACTGTTTTTT. This encodes CASSSQGTIRGERLFF.

This chain joins TRBV24-1 and TRBJ2-5, with 10 bases fitting TRBD1. Trimming took 6 bases from V and 2 from J; bases not matched to a gene: 8. The CDR3 sequence is 16 residues long. Looked up from germline, CDR1 is KGHDR and CDR2 is SFDVKD. DNA of the CDR3: TGTGCCACCAGTCGGGGGCCGGGACAGGGGCAAGAGACCCAGTACTTC. This encodes CATSRGPGQGQETQYF.

This rearrangement joins TRBV7-8 to TRBJ2-2, with D possibly matching TRBD1 (6 bases). This CDR3 has 15 amino acids. Germline CDR1 reads SGHVS; CDR2 reads FQNEAQ. V shed 1 base and J shed 4 bases, with 10 bases lying between them. The CDR3 bases are TGTGCCAGCAGCTTAGTTTACAGGGCCACCGGGGAGCTGTTTTTT. Translated, it gives CASSLVYRATGELFF.

This clonotype was counted ten times or more. The rearrangement links TRBV2 to TRBJ1-1, with 7 bases aligning to TRBD1. V lost 4 bases, J lost 0 bases, and 14 bases stayed unmatched. The CDR3 contains 18 residues. Per the germline V gene, CDR1 is SNHLY and CDR2 is FYNNEI. As DNA, the CDR3 is TGTGCCAGCAGTGGAGTCGGTTTGGCAGGGGGGATGAACACTGAAGCTTTCTTT. This gives the protein CASSGVGLAGGMNTEAFF.

This clonotype occurred a few times. The V call is TRBV5-5, the J call TRBJ2-1; 10 bases line up with TRBD2. Germline CDR1 SGHKS, CDR2 YYEKEE (reference sequence). Trimming took 1 base from V and 5 from J; bases not matched to a gene: 3. The CDR3 covers 15 residues. CDR3 DNA: TGTGCCAGCAGCTTGATACTAGCGGGAAACAATGAGCAGTTCTTC. Protein product: CASSLILAGNNEQFF. Full variable domain (rest looked up from reference TRBV5-5 and TRBJ2-1): DAGVTQSPTHLIKTRGQQVTLRCSPISGHKSVSWYQQVLGQGPQFIFQYYEKEERGRGNFPDRFSARQFPNYSSELNVNALLLGDSALYLCASSLILAGNNEQFFGPGTRLTVL.

This clonotype has a handful of counts. The chain joins TRBV27 to TRBJ2-7; no reliable D call. Germline CDR1 and CDR2: MNHEY and SMNVEV (reference sequence). V was pared by 2 bases and J by 0 bases, with 17 bases between. The CDR3 covers 17 residues. The CDR3 region is CASSLSPREPHSYEQYF. The CDR3 region has the DNA TGTGCCAGCAGTTTAAGCCCCAGAGAACCCCACTCCTACGAGCAGTACTTC.

Turning to this clonotype: This could be a read error, since a much larger clone is one nucleotide away. V usage is TRBV11-2 and J usage is TRBJ2-1, with 7 positions matching TRBD1. The CDR3 is 15 residues long. Per germline, CDR1 SGHAT and CDR2 FQNNGV. In nucleotides, the CDR3 is TGTGCCAGCAGCGACAGGGCGAGCTCCTACGATGAGCAGTTCTTC. It is translated as CASSDRASSYDEQFF.

This clonotype has at least ten counts. The chain couples TRBV28 to TRBJ2-3; TRBD1 matches at 8 bases. This CDR3 region has 14 residues. Losses at the gene ends were 5 bases for V and 4 bases for J; bases not matched to a gene: 5. Germline-derived CDR1 and CDR2 are MDHEN and SYDVKM. The CDR3 is CASSKTGEADTQYF. The CDR3 bases are TGTGCCAGCAGTAAGACAGGGGAAGCAGATACGCAGTATTTT.

This chain uses TRBV5-5 with TRBJ1-5, with a possible D match to TRBD1 (6 bases). Trimming removed 5 bases from V and 0 bases from J, with 12 bases in between. Germline values: CDR1 SGHKS, CDR2 YYEKEE (reference sequence). CDR3 length equals 15 residues. CDR3 protein: CASSSGHNSNQPQHF. In DNA form, the CDR3 reads TGTGCCAGCAGTTCGGGACACAATAGCAATCAGCCCCAGCATTTT.